These 17 T cell receptor beta chains share one sample of origin, sequenced in a study of T cells expressing NK-cell markers. TCRdb reworked the 5' RACE reads into one entry per CDR3 protein, no DNA. The clone table shows approximately 440,000 distinct CDR3 sequences, with the ten largest holding approximately 1.5%. Sequenced: blood T cells: a sorted CD56 or NKG2C T cell subset, CD4+ or CD8+ T cells, or bulk PBMC T cells (not recorded which). The receptors stem from a woman in her fifties or sixties in good health.

The chain recombines TRBV5-1 with TRBJ2-2. Germline loops: CDR1 SGHRS, CDR2 YFSETQ. The CDR3 consists of 14 residues. The CDR3 region is CASSTKRPTGELFF.

This chain joins TRBV5-1 and TRBJ2-2; absent DNA, TCRdb's TRBD1 call cannot be checked. Germline V CDR1 and CDR2: SGHRS, YFSETQ. This CDR3 contains 15 residues. CDR3 sequence reads: CASTVQGADTGELFF.

V gene TRBV2 combines with J gene TRBJ2-5; the D call from TCRdb, TRBD1, cannot be confirmed without DNA. This CDR3 comprises 17 residues. Germline loops: CDR1 SNHLY, CDR2 FYNNEI. The CDR3 sequence is CASSEVGPGQGGETQYF. The full variable domain, in which reference TRBV2 and TRBJ2-5 provide the parts outside the CDR3, is EPEVTQTPSHQVTQMGQEVILRCVPISNHLYFYWYRQILGQKVEFLVSFYNNEISEKSEIFDDQFSVERPDGSNFTLKIRSTKLEDSAMYFCASSEVGPGQGGETQYFGPGTRLLVL.

V gene TRBV29-1 combines with J gene TRBJ2-1. There are 14 residues in the CDR3. Per the germline V gene, CDR1 is SQVTM and CDR2 is ANQGSEA. This CDR3 is CSVDTASDHNEQFF.

This sequence joins TRBV29-1 and TRBJ2-1; the D gene TCRdb calls, TRBD1, cannot be checked with no DNA. The CDR3 consists of 17 residues. CDR1 and CDR2 from the germline V gene are SQVTM and ANQGSEA. CDR3: CSVVLLILERGWNEQFF.

The chain employs TRBV4-1 and TRBJ2-5; checking the TCRdb D call of TRBD2 is not possible without DNA. The CDR3 spans 15 residues. Germline V gives CDR1 MGHRA, CDR2 YSYEKL. The CDR3 loop is CASSRSLAGEETQYF.

The chain joins TRBV9 to TRBJ2-1; there is no DNA to check the TCRdb D call of TRBD1. Germline lookup yields CDR1 SGDLS and CDR2 YYNGEE. This CDR3 region has 16 residues. CDR3 in amino acids: CASSVGGGTGLNEQFF. Full variable domain (missing parts from reference TRBV9 and TRBJ2-1): DSGVTQTPKHLITATGQRVTLRCSPRSGDLSVYWYQQSLDQGLQFLIQYYNGEERAKGNILERFSAQQFPDLHSELNLSSLELGDSALYFCASSVGGGTGLNEQFFGPGTRLTVL.

This rearrangement joins TRBV7-6 to TRBJ2-3; TCRdb's D call of TRBD1 is untestable without DNA. The CDR3 is 15 amino acids. Germline V CDR1 and CDR2: SGHVS, FNYEAQ. The CDR3 is CASSLETALTDTQYF.

The CDR3 sequence is CASSYGVTGNIQYF. This chain connects TRBV6-5 to TRBJ2-4; TCRdb's D gene call, TRBD1, goes unchecked for lack of DNA. The CDR3 totals 14 residues. Germline loops: CDR1 MNHEY, CDR2 SVGAGI.

The chain combines TRBV5-1 with TRBJ2-3; the D call from TCRdb, TRBD2, cannot be confirmed without DNA. Germline V gene lookup returns CDR1 SGHRS and CDR2 YFSETQ. There are 14 residues in the CDR3. This chain's CDR3 is CASGEPGVTDTQYF.

The chain employs TRBV28 and TRBJ1-5. Germline V gives CDR1 MDHEN, CDR2 SYDVKM. CDR3 length: 15 amino acids. The CDR3 spells CASQGFGVGNQPQHF.

The J gene is TRBJ2-2, the V gene TRBV5-1. Germline lookup yields CDR1 SGHRS and CDR2 YFSETQ. The CDR3 covers 15 residues. The CDR3 reads CASSLSMPNTGELFF.

This rearrangement joins TRBV7-2 to TRBJ1-5; TCRdb calls TRBD1, which cannot be checked without DNA. The CDR3 loop spans 16 amino acids. Germline values: CDR1 SGHTA, CDR2 FQGNSA. The CDR3 sequence: CASSPPGGNSNQPQHF.

The rearrangement uses TRBV11-3 and TRBJ2-2; TCRdb picks TRBD2, but there is no DNA to check that call. The germline V gene encodes CDR1 SGHNT and CDR2 YENEEA. This CDR3 contains 17 residues. CDR3 loop: CASSWASGNFFTGELFF.

V is TRBV6-2 or TRBV6-3 and J is TRBJ2-7; the D call from TCRdb, TRBD1, cannot be confirmed without DNA. This CDR3 contains 14 residues. CDR1 is MNHEY and CDR2 is SVGEGT in the germline V gene. CDR3 sequence reads: CASSLGRLRNEQYF.

The V call is TRBV3-1, the J call TRBJ2-1. CDR1 and CDR2 from the germline V gene are LGHDT and YNNKEL (reference sequence). The CDR3 spans 14 residues. CDR3 protein: CASSLDRSYNEQFF.

The rearrangement links TRBV3-1 to TRBJ2-2; TCRdb's D gene call, TRBD2, goes unchecked for lack of DNA. The CDR3 is 17 residues long. Germline loops: CDR1 LGHDT, CDR2 YNNKEL (reference sequence). This CDR3 is CASSQGVLGSFPGELFF.